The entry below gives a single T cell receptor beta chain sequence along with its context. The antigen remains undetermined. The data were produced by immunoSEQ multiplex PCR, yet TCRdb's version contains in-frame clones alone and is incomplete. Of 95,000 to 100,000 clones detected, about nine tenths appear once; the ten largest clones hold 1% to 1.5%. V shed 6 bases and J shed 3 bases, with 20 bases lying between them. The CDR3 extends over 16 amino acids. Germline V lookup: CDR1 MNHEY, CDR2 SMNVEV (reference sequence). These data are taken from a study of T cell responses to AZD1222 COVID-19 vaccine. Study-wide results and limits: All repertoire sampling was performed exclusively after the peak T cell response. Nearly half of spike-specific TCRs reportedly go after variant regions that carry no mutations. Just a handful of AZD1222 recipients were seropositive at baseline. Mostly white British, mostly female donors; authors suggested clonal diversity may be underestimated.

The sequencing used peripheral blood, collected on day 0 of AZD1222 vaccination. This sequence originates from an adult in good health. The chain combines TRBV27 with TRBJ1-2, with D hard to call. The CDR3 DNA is TGTGCCAGCAGCTCCAACCCCACGCTTCTTTACTATGGCTACACCTTC. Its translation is CASSSNPTLLYYGYTF.